The 24 T cell receptor beta chains listed next were all sequenced from one sample in a study of molecular identifiers for immune sequencing clone quantification. Each CDR3 protein is one row after TCRdb ran MiXCR on the PCR reads. The profile covers 400,000 to 600,000 distinct CDR3 sequences, with approximately 25% appearing a single time and under 0.85% taken by the ten largest. Material for sequencing was naive CD8+ T cells from blood, with Jurkat cell RNA spiked in. Specified subset: FACS-sorted CD8+CD4-CCR7+CD45RA+ naive T cells. All receptors come from a human donor in good health. Some libraries in this study had Jurkat cell RNA spiked in.

A remark on this clonotype: The junction departs from germline at one end; a sequencing error may be responsible. The chain recombines TRBV5-6 with TRBJ1-5; 8 bases agree with TRBD1. The CDR3 loop spans 14 amino acids. Looked up from germline, CDR1 is SGHDT and CDR2 is YYEEEE. The DNA of the CDR3 is TGTGCCAGCAGCGCCGGGACAGGCAATCAGCCCCAGCAGTTT. This translates into CASSAGTGNQPQQF.

This clonotype was detected many times. V usage is TRBV7-2 and J usage is TRBJ2-7; D call uncertain. The germline gives CDR1 SGHTA, CDR2 FQGNSA. V gave up 5 bases and J gave up 3 bases, with 11 bases separating them. CDR3 length: 13 amino acids. The CDR3 reads CASSPVGYYEQYF. The CDR3 DNA follows: TGTGCCAGCAGCCCAGTCGGCTACTACGAGCAGTACTTC.

In its sample, this clonotype was seen once. A much larger clone differs from this one at a single base, so this may be a read error. This sequence joins TRBV20-1 and TRBJ1-1, with D possibly TRBD1 on 6 matching bases. Germline CDR1 is DFQATT and CDR2 is SNEGSKA (reference sequence). This CDR3 comprises 14 residues. The CDR3 bases are TGCAGTGCCTCGTCAGGGGCGAAGAACACTGAAGCTCTCTTT. Amino acids: CSASSGAKNTEALF.

The chain has TRBV27 and TRBJ2-3; 11 nucleotides line up with TRBD2. Trimming removed 3 bases from V and 4 bases from J; junction bases left unmatched: 6. CDR1 is MNHEY, CDR2 SMNVEV, per germline (reference sequence). The CDR3 runs to 16 residues. The CDR3 sequence is CASSLTSGALPDTQYF. The CDR3 nucleotides are TGTGCCAGCAGTTTGACTAGCGGGGCGCTCCCAGATACGCAGTATTTT.

A few counts support this clonotype. The chain employs TRBV21-1 and TRBJ2-7. TRBV21-1 is given as a pseudogene. The CDR3 has 13 amino acids. The CDR3 is CASTSTSCYEQYF. Written as DNA, the CDR3 is TGTGCCAGCACTTCGACTAGCTGCTACGAGCAGTACTTC.

This clonotype appeared many times. Here the CDR3 DNA reads TGTGCCAGCAGTCGGACAGGGAGCACAGATACGCAGTATTTT. As protein: CASSRTGSTDTQYF. The chain combines TRBV5-4 with TRBJ2-3; 8 bases fit TRBD1. Germline V gene lookup returns CDR1 SGHNT and CDR2 YYREEE (reference sequence). The CDR3 contains 14 residues. V was pared by 5 bases and J by 0 bases, with 2 bases of the junction left unmatched.

There are many counts of this clonotype. The V and J genes are TRBV13 and TRBJ1-4; D ambiguous. This CDR3 is 13 amino acids long. V lost 5 bases to trimming and J lost 8 bases, with 12 bases between them. The V gene's germline CDR1 is PRHDT and CDR2 FYEKMQ (reference sequence). CDR3 nucleotides: TGTGCCAGCAGCCTCTCAACATCGGAAAAACTGTTTTTT. Translated: CASSLSTSEKLFF. Looking up the rest from reference TRBV13 and TRBJ1-4 gives the full variable domain: AAGVIQSPRHLIKEKRETATLKCYPIPRHDTVYWYQQGPGQDPQFLISFYEKMQSDKGSIPDRFSAQQFSDYHSELNMSSLELGDSALYFCASSLSTSEKLFFGSGTQLSVL.

This clonotype was detected only a few times. The rearrangement joins TRBV9 to TRBJ2-7; tentatively, D is TRBD2 (7 bases). Trimming left V 3 bases short and J 1 base short, with 11 bases between. CDR1 and CDR2 (germline): SGDLS, YYNGEE. The CDR3 extends over 14 amino acids. CDR3 sequence reads: CASSGGGGSYEQYF. The CDR3 DNA sequence: TGTGCCAGCAGCGGAGGGGGGGGATCCTACGAGCAGTACTTC.

This clonotype has just a few counts. The rearrangement links TRBV3-1 to TRBJ1-5; D uncertain. Germline V gives CDR1 LGHDT, CDR2 YNNKEL (reference sequence). Trimming shortened V by 1 base and J by 6 bases, and 10 bases separated the two germline ends. CDR3 length equals 14 residues. The CDR3 coding sequence is TGTGCCAGCAGCCAAGGGGGTGGGTTTCAGCCCCAGCATTTT. This translates into CASSQGGGFQPQHF. The variable domain in full, with the rest retrieved from reference TRBV3-1 and TRBJ1-5, is DTAVSQTPKYLVTQMGNDKSIKCEQNLGHDTMYWYKQDSKKFLKIMFSYNNKELIINETVPNRFSPKSPDKAHLNLHINSLELGDSAVYFCASSQGGGFQPQHFGDGTRLSIL.

Points on this clonotype: The germline gene is not matched at one end of the junction; a read error may be the cause. The chain is built from TRBV7-9 and TRBJ2-1, with 10 bases fitting TRBD2. CDR1 is SEHNR, CDR2 FQNEAQ, per germline (reference sequence). CDR3 size: 16 residues. CDR3 amino acids: CASSSLAGAPYNAQFF. As DNA, the CDR3 is TGTGCCAGCAGCTCTCTAGCGGGAGCCCCCTACAATGCGCAGTTCTTC. Filled out from reference TRBV7-9 and TRBJ2-1, the complete variable domain reads DTGVSQNPRHKITKRGQNVTFRCDPISEHNRLYWYRQTLGQGPEFLTYFQNEAQLEKSRLLSDRFSAERPKGSFSTLEIQRTEQGDSAMYLCASSSLAGAPYNAQFFGPGTRLTVL.

In its sample, this clonotype was seen a few times. The rearrangement uses TRBV4-1 and TRBJ2-3, with 10 bases matching TRBD2. CDR1 and CDR2 (germline): MGHRA, YSYEKL. J was trimmed by 2 bases and V by 0 bases; bases with no gene match: 5. The CDR3 runs to 17 residues. CDR3 protein: CASSQDSLAGDTDTQYF. CDR3 in DNA: TGCGCCAGCAGCCAAGATAGCCTAGCGGGGGACACAGATACGCAGTATTTT.

This clonotype was counted only a few times. V usage is TRBV15 and J usage is TRBJ2-7; D is ambiguous. This CDR3 spans 12 amino acids. Germline V CDR1 and CDR2: LNHNV, YYDKDF (reference sequence). Between the trimmed V and J ends, which lost 0 bases and 2 bases, there was a span of 2 bases. The chain's CDR3 is CATSRDPYEQYF. The CDR3 nucleotides read TGTGCCACCAGCAGAGACCCCTACGAGCAGTACTTC.

The rearrangement joins TRBV3-1 to TRBJ1-2; D uncertain. Per germline, CDR1 LGHDT and CDR2 YNNKEL (reference sequence). Trimming cost V 2 bases and J 0 bases, with 13 bases left between them. The CDR3 totals 16 residues. The CDR3 region has the DNA TGTGCCAGCAGCCAAAGGGCGGAGTTAGCTAACTATGGCTACACCTTC. Translated: CASSQRAELANYGYTF.

About this clonotype itself: A much larger clone lies a single base off, so this may be a read error. V gene TRBV12-3 or TRBV12-4 combines with J gene TRBJ1-1; TRBD1 might be the D (5 bases). CDR3 length: 16 amino acids. The CDR3 here is CASSSSGPILNTEASF. CDR3 coding DNA: TGTGCCAGCAGTTCGTCGGGGCCGATCCTAAACACTGAAGCTTCCTTT.

This clonotype was recorded once. Mismatch with germline at one junction end may stem from a read error. The rearrangement uses TRBV4-1 and TRBJ1-2; the D is unclear. This CDR3 comprises 13 residues. Germline values: CDR1 MGHRA, CDR2 YSYEKL. The CDR3 here is CARSPSANYGYTF. The CDR3 nucleotides are TGCGCCCGCAGCCCATCCGCTAACTATGGCTACACCTTC.

This chain connects TRBV27 to TRBJ2-1, with a possible D match to TRBD2 (6 bases). In germline, CDR1 is MNHEY, CDR2 SMNVEV (reference sequence). V was shortened by 1 base and J by 3 bases, with 10 bases between the two germline ends. The CDR3 has 15 residues. The CDR3 loop reads CASSLYPEGYNEQFF. The DNA for the CDR3 is TGTGCCAGCAGTTTATACCCGGAGGGCTACAATGAGCAGTTCTTC.

Many counts were recorded for this clonotype. The chain couples TRBV4-1 to TRBJ1-1, with 9 nucleotides matching TRBD1. Per the germline V gene, CDR1 is MGHRA and CDR2 is YSYEKL. V gave up 5 bases and J gave up 5 bases; unmatched junction bases: 6. The CDR3 sequence is 14 residues long. CDR3 DNA sequence: TGCGCCAGCAGCGGGCCGGGACAGGGTACTGAAGCTTTCTTT. Translation: CASSGPGQGTEAFF.

This clonotype was seen at least ten times. The CDR3 DNA reads TGTGCCAGCAGCTTAGTCGGGTTTGCAGATACGCAGTATTTT. Protein product: CASSLVGFADTQYF. This chain connects TRBV11-2 to TRBJ2-3; D remains unclear. Per the germline V gene, CDR1 is SGHAT and CDR2 is FQNNGV. V gave up 1 base and J gave up 4 bases, with 9 bases separating them. The CDR3 is made up of 14 amino acids.

This clonotype showed up many times. This rearrangement joins TRBV29-1 to TRBJ1-2, with unresolved D. CDR3 size: 12 residues. The V end was cut by 6 bases, the J end by 1 base, with 9 bases between. In germline, CDR1 is SQVTM, CDR2 ANQGSEA. CDR3 nucleotides: TGCAGCGTGGTAGAAGATAACTATGGCTACACCTTC. Its protein product is CSVVEDNYGYTF.

Details on this clonotype: This clone may be a read error of a much larger clone one base away. The V call is TRBV5-1, the J call TRBJ2-7; TRBD2 aligns across 9 bases. Germline-derived CDR1 and CDR2 are SGHRS and YFSETQ. This CDR3 region has 15 residues. Germline trimming cut 1 base from V and 3 bases from J; bases unmatched to any gene: 5. The CDR3 loop is CASSLKREDHYEQYF. CDR3 sequence (DNA): TGCGCCAGCAGCTTGAAGCGGGAGGATCACTACGAGCAGTACTTC.

This clonotype was observed at least ten times. V usage is TRBV5-5 and J usage is TRBJ2-7, with D maybe TRBD1 (6 bases). This CDR3 is built from 14 residues. Germline assignment: CDR1 SGHKS and CDR2 YYEKEE (reference sequence). V was clipped by 0 bases and J by 4 bases, with 11 bases between them. CDR3 region: CASSLDLTGYEQYF. CDR3 DNA sequence: TGTGCCAGCAGCTTGGACCTTACAGGGTACGAGCAGTACTTC.

This clonotype has more than one count but fewer than ten. The gene calls are TRBV29-1 and TRBJ2-7, with D unresolved. The length of the CDR3 is 12 residues. Per the germline V gene, CDR1 is SQVTM and CDR2 is ANQGSEA. V lost 2 bases and J 0 bases, leaving 5 bases between the germline ends. CDR3 region: CSVELASYEQYF. CDR3 coding DNA: TGCAGCGTTGAACTGGCCTCCTACGAGCAGTACTTC.

J is TRBJ2-2 and V is TRBV12-3 or TRBV12-4, with 7 bases identical to TRBD1. This CDR3 comprises 17 residues. J gave up 2 bases and V 2 bases, and 8 bases lay outside the gene matches. In DNA form, the CDR3 reads TGTGCCAGCAGTTTAACGTCGGGGACAGTTAACACCGGGGAGCTGTTTTTT. Translating gives CASSLTSGTVNTGELFF.

With respect to this clonotype: A much larger clonotype is one base distant, so this may be a read error. The chain joins TRBV7-3 to TRBJ2-5; D uncertain. Germline CDR1 is SGHTA and CDR2 is FQGTGA. This CDR3 has 13 amino acids. The CDR3 sequence is CASSLEYQGTQYF. The DNA for the CDR3 is TGTGCCAGCAGCTTAGAGTACCAAGGGACCCAGTACTTC.